Following are 14 T cell receptor beta chains from one sample sequenced in a study of blood T cell repertoires in COVID-19. Sequenced by immunoSEQ multiplex PCR; TCRdb stores in-frame clones only, minus some. The sample carries 150,000 to 200,000 clones, just under 90% recorded once. The sequenced sample was peripheral blood. The source of these receptors is a woman in her sixties or seventies with COVID-19, enrolled during active disease.

The rearrangement uses TRBV28 and TRBJ1-1; D uncertain. The ends were cut back, 6 bases at V and 7 bases at J, with 6 bases in the middle. The CDR3 consists of 10 residues. CDR1 is MDHEN, CDR2 SYDVKM, per germline. The CDR3 DNA sequence: TGTGCCAGCAGCTACCGTGAAGCTTTCTTT. Its translation: CASSYREAFF.

The rearrangement joins TRBV19 to TRBJ2-7, with 7 bases fitting TRBD1. With V trimmed by 5 bases and J by 2 bases, 12 bases remained unmatched. The germline V gene has CDR1 LNHDA and CDR2 SQIVND (reference sequence). CDR3 length: 16 amino acids. CDR3 in DNA: TGTGCCAGTAGTCAAATAACTAGGACAGGAACCTACGAGCAGTACTTC. Its translation is CASSQITRTGTYEQYF.

The gene calls are TRBV19 and TRBJ2-7; TRBD2 matches at 9 bases. V shed 4 bases, J shed 4 bases, and the junction held 5 bases outside the gene matches. CDR1 is LNHDA, CDR2 SQIVND, per germline (reference sequence). The CDR3 contains 14 residues. As DNA, the CDR3 is TGTGCCAGTAGTAGTTTTAGCGGGAGTTACGAGCAGTACTTC. This codes for CASSSFSGSYEQYF.

The chain employs TRBV5-4 and TRBJ2-1; D not resolved. The V gene's germline CDR1 is SGHNT and CDR2 YYREEE (reference sequence). V was shortened by 3 bases and J by 5 bases, with 9 bases between the two germline ends. There are 13 residues in the CDR3. The CDR3 loop reads CASSSRNDNEQFF. For the CDR3, the DNA is TGTGCCAGCAGCTCTAGAAACGACAATGAGCAGTTCTTC.

This sequence joins TRBV19 and TRBJ2-5; 8 bases are shared with TRBD1. The end of the DNA fits TRBJ2-7 better, so the J call may be wrong. Germline CDR1 and CDR2: LNHDA and SQIVND (reference sequence). The CDR3 is made up of 14 amino acids. CDR3: CASSVGQGIGEQYF. The CDR3 region has the DNA TGTGCCAGTAGTGTCGGACAGGGTATCGGCGAGCAGTACTTC.

V is TRBV19 and J is TRBJ1-4; 12 bases align to TRBD1. V dropped 1 base and J dropped 8; count of bases not matched to a gene: 2. This CDR3 spans 15 amino acids. Germline CDR1 is LNHDA and CDR2 is SQIVND (reference sequence). In DNA form, the CDR3 reads TGTGCCAGTAGTATAGCCGGGACAGGGGGCGAAAAACTGTTTTTT. It encodes CASSIAGTGGEKLFF.

This sequence joins TRBV19 and TRBJ1-6; the match to TRBD1 covers 11 bases. Germline V gene lookup returns CDR1 LNHDA and CDR2 SQIVND (reference sequence). The length of the CDR3 is 17 residues. The V and J ends lost 5 bases and 9 bases, in that order; junction bases with no gene match: 12. In nucleotides, the CDR3 is TGTGCCAGTAGTCGTGGACCGGGACAGGGGGTAGGTTCACCCCTCCACTTT. It specifies CASSRGPGQGVGSPLHF.

In its sample, this clone was seen once. The chain combines TRBV24-1 with TRBJ1-2; weak D call: TRBD1 (6 bases). Trimming shortened V by 4 bases and J by 6 bases, and 17 bases separated the two germline ends. Germline CDR1 KGHDR, CDR2 SFDVKD. This CDR3 comprises 15 residues. CDR3 sequence: CATSDGQPSRHGYTF. The CDR3 DNA sequence: TGTGCCACCAGTGACGGACAGCCCTCAAGGCATGGCTACACCTTC.

On this clone itself: One end of the junction does not line up with germline, which may come from a read error. The V call is TRBV5-1, the J call TRBJ2-1; 7 bases match TRBD2. There are 14 residues in the CDR3. Per germline, CDR1 SGHRS and CDR2 YFSETQ. Here the CDR3 DNA reads TGCGCCAGCAACTTGGCGGGAGTATTAGATGAGCAGTTCTTC. Translating it yields CASNLAGVLDEQFF.

Here the CDR3 reads CATSRGTGVETDTQYF. DNA for the CDR3: TGTGCCACCAGCAGAGGTACAGGGGTGGAGACAGATACGCAGTATTTT. The gene calls are TRBV15 and TRBJ2-3, with 7 bases lining up with TRBD1. Per germline, CDR1 LNHNV and CDR2 YYDKDF (reference sequence). The CDR3 extends over 16 amino acids. With 1 base clipped from V and 3 bases from J, the junction kept 7 bases outside the gene matches.

The chain links TRBV11-2 to TRBJ2-5; D is perhaps TRBD1 (5 bases). The ends were cut back, 5 bases at V and 5 bases at J, with 12 bases in the middle. Germline lookup yields CDR1 SGHAT and CDR2 FQNNGV. There are 13 residues in the CDR3. The CDR3 region has the DNA TGTGCCAGCAGCCCAGGGATAACGGAGACCCAGTACTTC. Encoded protein: CASSPGITETQYF.

This CDR3 reads CASSRRDGIDEQFF. The CDR3 nucleotides are TGTGCCAGTAGCCGGCGGGACGGCATTGATGAGCAGTTCTTC. This chain joins TRBV19 and TRBJ2-1; possible D gene TRBD2, 6 bases. Trimming pared 6 bases from V and 8 bases from J, leaving 17 bases between. The germline V gene has CDR1 LNHDA and CDR2 SQIVND (reference sequence). The CDR3 loop spans 14 amino acids.

The gene calls are TRBV11-2 and TRBJ1-1; perhaps TRBD1 as D (6 bases). CDR1 SGHAT and CDR2 FQNNGV come from the germline V gene. V was cut by 5 bases and J by 8 bases, with 18 bases left in between. The length of the CDR3 is 14 residues. The CDR3 DNA is TGTGCCAGCAGCCCAGAGGTCGGGGGGCGGGAAGCTTTCTTT. Amino acid sequence: CASSPEVGGREAFF.

The genes are TRBV2 and TRBJ2-7; D may be TRBD1 (6 bases). Germline V gene sequence: CDR1 SNHLY, CDR2 FYNNEI. V was cut by 5 bases and J by 2 bases, with 13 bases left in between. The CDR3 covers 14 residues. CDR3 region: CASSLGGVTYEQYF. The CDR3 DNA reads as TGTGCCAGCAGTTTAGGGGGAGTAACCTACGAGCAGTACTTC.